The next 5 T cell receptor beta chains were all read from a single sample in a study of monozygotic twins with inflammatory bowel disease. From its re-call of the 5' RACE reads, TCRdb lists each CDR3 protein once, without DNA. This table holds about 450,000 distinct CDR3 sequences. Source material: blood. The receptors were sampled from a human donor with ulcerative colitis or Crohn's disease, or a healthy co-twin of an affected twin (not recorded which).

V usage is TRBV30 and J usage is TRBJ2-5; lacking DNA, the TRBD2 call made by TCRdb goes unchecked. Germline V gives CDR1 GTSNPN, CDR2 SVGIG (reference sequence). The CDR3 runs 13 residues. The CDR3 spells CASAGTSRETQYF.

V usage is TRBV29-1 and J usage is TRBJ2-1. The CDR3 has 13 amino acids. Looked up from germline, CDR1 is SQVTM and CDR2 is ANQGSEA. CDR3 sequence: CSVLGRTNNEQFF.

This chain uses TRBV7-6 with TRBJ2-1. The CDR3 totals 13 residues. The germline V gene has CDR1 SGHVS and CDR2 FNYEAQ. The CDR3 reads CASSSAWLNEQFF.

The J gene is TRBJ1-1, the V gene TRBV10-3; TCRdb proposes TRBD1, but this gene call is untestable without DNA. Germline V CDR1 and CDR2: ENHRY, SYGVKD. The CDR3 contains 16 residues. The CDR3 is CAISFTGGSGNTEAFF.

This chain uses TRBV20-1 with TRBJ2-2. The CDR3 is made up of 14 amino acids. Germline V gene lookup returns CDR1 DFQATT and CDR2 SNEGSKA (reference sequence). The CDR3 region is CSARDYYLTGELFF.